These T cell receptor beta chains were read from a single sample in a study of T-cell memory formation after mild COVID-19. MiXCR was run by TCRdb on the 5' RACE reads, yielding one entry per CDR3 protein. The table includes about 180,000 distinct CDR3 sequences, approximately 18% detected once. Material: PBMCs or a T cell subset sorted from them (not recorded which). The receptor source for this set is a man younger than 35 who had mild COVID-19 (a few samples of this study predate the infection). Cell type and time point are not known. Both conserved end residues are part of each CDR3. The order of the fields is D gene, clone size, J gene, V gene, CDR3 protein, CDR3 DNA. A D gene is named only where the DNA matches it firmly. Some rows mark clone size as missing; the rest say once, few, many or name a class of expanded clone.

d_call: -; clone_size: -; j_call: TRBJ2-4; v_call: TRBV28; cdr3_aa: CASSLPWNIQYF; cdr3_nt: TGTGCCAGCAGTTTACCCTGGAACATTCAGTACTTC
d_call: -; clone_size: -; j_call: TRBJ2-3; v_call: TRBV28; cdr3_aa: CASSFWLLSTDTQYF; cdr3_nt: TGTGCCAGCAGTTTCTGGCTGCTAAGCACAGATACGCAGTATTTT
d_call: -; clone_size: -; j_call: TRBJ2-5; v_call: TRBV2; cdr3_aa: CASGERETQYF; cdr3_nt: TGTGCCAGCGGGGAGCGGGAGACCCAGTACTTC
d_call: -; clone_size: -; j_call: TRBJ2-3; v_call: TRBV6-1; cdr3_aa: CASGIRGLTDTQYF; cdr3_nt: TGTGCCAGCGGAATAAGGGGTCTCACAGATACGCAGTATTTT
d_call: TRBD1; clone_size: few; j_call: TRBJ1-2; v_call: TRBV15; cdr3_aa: CATSTSLAGTGLVYGYTF; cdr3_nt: TGTGCCACCAGCACGTCGTTAGCCGGGACAGGGCTGGTTTATGGCTACACCTTC
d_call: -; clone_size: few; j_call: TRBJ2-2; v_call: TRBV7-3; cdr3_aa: CASSLYGGELFF; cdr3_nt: TGTGCCAGCAGCTTATATGGCGGGGAGCTGTTTTTT
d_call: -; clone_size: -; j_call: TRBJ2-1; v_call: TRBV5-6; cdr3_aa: CASSWDNSYNEQFF; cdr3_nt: TGTGCCAGCAGCTGGGACAACTCCTACAATGAGCAGTTCTTC
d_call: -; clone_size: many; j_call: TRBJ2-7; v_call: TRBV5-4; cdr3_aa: CASSFFDTREQYF; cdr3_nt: TGTGCCAGCAGCTTCTTCGATACTCGGGAGCAGTACTTC
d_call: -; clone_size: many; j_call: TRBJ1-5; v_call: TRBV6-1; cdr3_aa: CASTAAVQPQHF; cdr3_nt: TGTGCCAGCACGGCGGCCGTTCAGCCCCAGCATTTT
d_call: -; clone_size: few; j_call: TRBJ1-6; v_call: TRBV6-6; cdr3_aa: CASSSPDRSNSPLHF; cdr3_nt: TGTGCCAGCAGTTCCCCAGACAGGTCTAATTCACCCCTCCACTTT
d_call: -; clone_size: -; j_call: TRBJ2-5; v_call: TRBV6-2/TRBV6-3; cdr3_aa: CASSNRGVEETQYF; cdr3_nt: TGTGCCAGCAGTAACAGAGGGGTGGAGGAGACCCAGTACTTC
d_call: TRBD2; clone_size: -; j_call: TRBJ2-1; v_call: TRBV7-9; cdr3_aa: CASSQGLGEGSEQFF; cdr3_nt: TGTGCCAGCAGCCAAGGACTGGGGGAGGGTTCTGAGCAGTTCTTC
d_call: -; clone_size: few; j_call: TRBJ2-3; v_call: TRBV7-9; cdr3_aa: CASSLARGSSGTDTQYF; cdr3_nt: TGTGCCAGCAGCTTAGCCCGGGGGAGCTCCGGCACAGATACGCAGTATTTT
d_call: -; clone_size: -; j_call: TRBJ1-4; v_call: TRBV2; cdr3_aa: CASSWDTEGEKLFF; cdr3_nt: TGTGCCAGCAGTTGGGACACCGAGGGCGAAAAACTGTTTTTT
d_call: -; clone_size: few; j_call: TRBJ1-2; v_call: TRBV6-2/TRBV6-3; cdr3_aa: CASIKDGSYGYTF; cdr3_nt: TGTGCCAGCATTAAGGACGGAAGCTATGGCTACACCTTC
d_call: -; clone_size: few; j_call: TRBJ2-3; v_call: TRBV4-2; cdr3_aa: CASSQKSGARGTDTQYF; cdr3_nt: TGTGCCAGCAGCCAGAAAAGTGGGGCGCGGGGCACAGATACGCAGTATTTT
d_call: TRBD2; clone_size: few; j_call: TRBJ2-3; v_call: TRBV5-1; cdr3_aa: CASSLDPSGNTDTQYF; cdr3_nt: TGCGCCAGCAGCTTGGACCCTAGCGGGAACACAGATACGCAGTATTTT
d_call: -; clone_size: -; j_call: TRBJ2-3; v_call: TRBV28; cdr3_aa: CASRAGSPDTQYF; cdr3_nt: TGTGCCAGCAGGGCAGGGTCCCCAGATACGCAGTATTTT
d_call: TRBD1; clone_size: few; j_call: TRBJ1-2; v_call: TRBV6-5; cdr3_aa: CASSPTGIYSYGYTF; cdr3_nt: TGTGCCAGCAGTCCGACAGGGATTTACTCATATGGCTACACCTTC
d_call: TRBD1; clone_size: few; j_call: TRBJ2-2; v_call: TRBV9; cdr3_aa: CASSEGGWTGELFF; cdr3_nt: TGTGCCAGCAGCGAAGGGGGCTGGACCGGGGAGCTGTTTTTT
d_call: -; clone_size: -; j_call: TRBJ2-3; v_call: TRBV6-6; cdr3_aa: CASSSSADTDTQYF; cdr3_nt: -
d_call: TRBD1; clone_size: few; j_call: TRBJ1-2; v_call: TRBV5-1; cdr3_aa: CASSSPGTGTNYGYTF; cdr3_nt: TGCGCCAGCAGCTCCCCCGGGACAGGTACTAACTATGGCTACACCTTC
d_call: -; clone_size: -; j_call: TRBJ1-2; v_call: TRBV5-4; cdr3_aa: CASSLQRSGYTF; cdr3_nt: TGTGCCAGCAGCCTTCAGCGTAGTGGCTACACCTTC
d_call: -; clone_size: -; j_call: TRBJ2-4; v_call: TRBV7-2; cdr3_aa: CASSYGDTLAKNIQYF; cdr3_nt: TGTGCCAGCAGCTACGGGGACACCTTAGCCAAAAACATTCAGTACTTC
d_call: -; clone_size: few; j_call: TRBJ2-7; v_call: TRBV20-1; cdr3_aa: CSARDWRGEGEQYF; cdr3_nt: TGCAGTGCTAGAGATTGGAGGGGGGAAGGCGAGCAGTACTTC
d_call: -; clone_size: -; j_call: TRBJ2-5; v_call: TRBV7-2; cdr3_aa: CASSTSGAGRGTQYF; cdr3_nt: TGTGCCAGCAGCACCTCAGGGGCCGGTCGGGGGACCCAGTACTTC
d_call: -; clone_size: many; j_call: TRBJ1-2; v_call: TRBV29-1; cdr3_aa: CSVVPINYGYTF; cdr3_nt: TGCAGCGTTGTCCCGATCAACTATGGCTACACCTTC
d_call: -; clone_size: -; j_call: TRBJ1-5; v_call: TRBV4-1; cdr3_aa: CASSRSLQGGGQPQHF; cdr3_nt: TGCGCCAGCAGCCGCTCCCTCCAGGGAGGGGGTCAGCCCCAGCATTTT
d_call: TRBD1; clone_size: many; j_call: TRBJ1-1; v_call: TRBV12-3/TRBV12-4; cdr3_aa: CASAGGYTEAFF; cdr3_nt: TGTGCCAGCGCAGGGGGCTACACTGAAGCTTTCTTT
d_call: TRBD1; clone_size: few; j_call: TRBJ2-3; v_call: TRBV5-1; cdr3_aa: CASSTGQGGPDTQYF; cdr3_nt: TGCGCCAGCAGCACGGGACAGGGAGGGCCAGATACGCAGTATTTT
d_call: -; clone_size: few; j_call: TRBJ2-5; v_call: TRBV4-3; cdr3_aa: CASSQVAAQETQYF; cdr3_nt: TGCGCCAGCAGCCAAGTGGCGGCGCAAGAGACCCAGTACTTC
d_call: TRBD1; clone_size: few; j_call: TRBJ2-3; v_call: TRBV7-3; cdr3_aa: CASSPAGGGGTQYF; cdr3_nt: TGTGCCAGCAGCCCAGCAGGGGGCGGAGGTACGCAGTATTTT
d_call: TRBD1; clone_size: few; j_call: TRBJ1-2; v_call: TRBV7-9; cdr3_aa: CASSLQGDHYGYTF; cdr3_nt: TGTGCCAGCAGCTTACAGGGGGACCACTATGGCTACACCTTC
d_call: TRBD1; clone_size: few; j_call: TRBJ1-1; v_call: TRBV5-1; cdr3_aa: CASSFYRGVNTEAFF; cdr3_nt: TGCGCCAGCAGCTTCTACAGGGGAGTGAACACTGAAGCTTTCTTT
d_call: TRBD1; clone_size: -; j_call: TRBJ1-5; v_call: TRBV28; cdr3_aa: CASSPQGGGNQPQHF; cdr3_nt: TGTGCCAGCAGCCCACAGGGGGGGGGGAATCAGCCCCAGCATTTT
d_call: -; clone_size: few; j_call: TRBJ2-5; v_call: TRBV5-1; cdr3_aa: CASSLALSSGTQETQYF; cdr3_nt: TGCGCCAGCAGCTTGGCCTTGTCGTCGGGGACCCAAGAGACCCAGTACTTC
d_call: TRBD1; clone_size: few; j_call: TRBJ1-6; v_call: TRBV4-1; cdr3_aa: CASSRKQGADNSPLHF; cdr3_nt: TGCGCCAGCAGCCGTAAACAGGGGGCGGATAATTCACCCCTCCACTTT
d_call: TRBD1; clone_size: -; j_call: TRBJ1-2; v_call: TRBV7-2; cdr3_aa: CASSQTGDYGYTF; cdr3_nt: TGTGCCAGCAGCCAGACAGGGGACTATGGCTACACCTTC
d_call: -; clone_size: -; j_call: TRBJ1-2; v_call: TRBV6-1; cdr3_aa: CASSATVGYTF; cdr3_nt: TGTGCCAGCAGTGCAACAGTCGGCTACACCTTC
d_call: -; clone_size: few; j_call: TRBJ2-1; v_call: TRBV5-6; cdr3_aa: CASRWGYEQFF; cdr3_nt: TGTGCCAGCAGATGGGGCTATGAGCAGTTCTTC
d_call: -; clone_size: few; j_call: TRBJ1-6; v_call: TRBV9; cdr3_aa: CASSTDGGRASPLHF; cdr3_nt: TGTGCCAGCAGCACGGATGGGGGCAGGGCCTCACCCCTCCACTTT
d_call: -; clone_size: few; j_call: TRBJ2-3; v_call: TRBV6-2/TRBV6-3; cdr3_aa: CASTPGGARGFTDTQYF; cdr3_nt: TGTGCCAGCACTCCGGGGGGCGCAAGGGGCTTCACAGATACGCAGTATTTT
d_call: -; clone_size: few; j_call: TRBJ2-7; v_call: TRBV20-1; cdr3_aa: CSARNGLRSYEQYF; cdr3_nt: TGCAGTGCTAGGAACGGACTACGCTCCTACGAGCAGTACTTC
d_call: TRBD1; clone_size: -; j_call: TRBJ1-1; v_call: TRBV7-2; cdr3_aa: CASSFISIQGNEAFF; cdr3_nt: TGTGCCAGCAGCTTCATCTCAATACAGGGGAACGAAGCTTTCTTT
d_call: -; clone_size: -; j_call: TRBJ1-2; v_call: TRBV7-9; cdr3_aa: CASSPRAYDGYTF; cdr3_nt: TGTGCCAGCAGCCCTCGGGCTTACGATGGCTACACCTTC
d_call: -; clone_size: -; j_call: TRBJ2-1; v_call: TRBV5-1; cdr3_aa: CASSIPLVLNNEQFF; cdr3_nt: TGCGCCAGCAGTATTCCGCTCGTACTGAACAATGAGCAGTTCTTC